The 6 T cell receptor beta chains listed next were all sequenced from one sample in a study of blood T cell repertoires in COVID-19. Sequenced by immunoSEQ multiplex PCR; TCRdb stores in-frame clones only, minus some. The sample has around 150,000 clones; roughly 90% are singletons. Sequenced input: peripheral blood. These TCRs come from a young man with COVID-19, enrolled during active disease.

Only one count was recorded for this clone. The V gene is TRBV27, the J gene TRBJ2-7; perhaps TRBD1 as D (6 bases). CDR3 size: 14 residues. Germline-derived CDR1 and CDR2 are MNHEY and SMNVEV (reference sequence). The V gene lost 3 bases and the J gene lost 2 bases, with 11 bases spanning the gap. This CDR3 reads CASSFFGQPYEQYF. The CDR3 coding sequence is TGTGCCAGCAGTTTTTTCGGACAGCCCTACGAGCAGTACTTC.

This chain joins TRBV19 and TRBJ1-2; no definite D call. CDR1 and CDR2 from the germline V gene are LNHDA and SQIVND (reference sequence). The CDR3 contains 16 residues. V lost 7 bases and J lost 2, with 20 bases in between. The CDR3 spells CASTTRESAINYGYTF. The DNA for the CDR3 is TGTGCCAGTACGACTAGGGAGTCGGCGATCAACTATGGCTACACCTTC.

This clone was picked up a small number of times. The rearrangement uses TRBV5-6 and TRBJ1-1, with 9 bases lining up with TRBD1. Germline V CDR1 and CDR2: SGHDT, YYEEEE. The junction had 10 bases not matched to a gene; V was cut back by 4 bases and J by 0 bases. This CDR3 is built from 17 residues. The CDR3 reads CASSKIHRGLMNTEAFF. The CDR3 nucleotides read TGTGCCAGCAGCAAAATTCACAGGGGGCTCATGAACACTGAAGCTTTCTTT. The full variable domain, with the rest looked up from reference TRBV5-6 and TRBJ1-1, is DAGVTQSPTHLIKTRGQQVTLRCSPKSGHDTVSWYQQALGQGPQFIFQYYEEEERQRGNFPDRFSGHQFPNYSSELNVNALLLGDSALYLCASSKIHRGLMNTEAFFGQGTRLTVV.

The chain is built from TRBV19 and TRBJ1-5, with D possibly TRBD1 on 6 matching bases. This CDR3 is built from 15 residues. Germline loops: CDR1 LNHDA, CDR2 SQIVND (reference sequence). Trimming stripped 5 bases from V and 0 bases from J, with 11 bases between. The CDR3 bases are TGTGCCAGTAGTCCACAGGGTTATAGCAATCAGCCCCAGCATTTT. It translates to CASSPQGYSNQPQHF.

This chain joins TRBV18 and TRBJ1-1; possibly TRBD1 for D (6 bases). Trimming shortened V by 4 bases and J by 1 base, and 7 bases separated the two germline ends. The CDR3 runs 13 residues. Germline lookup yields CDR1 KGHSH and CDR2 LQKENI. The CDR3 DNA sequence: TGTGCCAGCTCACAGGGGGAGAACACTGAAGCTTTCTTT. Its translation: CASSQGENTEAFF.

The V gene is TRBV19, the J gene TRBJ2-1; TRBD2 aligns across 11 bases. The ends lost 5 bases at V and 0 bases at J; junction bases unmatched: 9. This CDR3 contains 18 residues. Germline CDR1 LNHDA, CDR2 SQIVND (reference sequence). The CDR3 here is CASSAGLAGGSSYNEQFF. Here the CDR3 DNA reads TGTGCCAGTAGTGCCGGACTAGCGGGTGGGAGCTCCTACAATGAGCAGTTCTTC.